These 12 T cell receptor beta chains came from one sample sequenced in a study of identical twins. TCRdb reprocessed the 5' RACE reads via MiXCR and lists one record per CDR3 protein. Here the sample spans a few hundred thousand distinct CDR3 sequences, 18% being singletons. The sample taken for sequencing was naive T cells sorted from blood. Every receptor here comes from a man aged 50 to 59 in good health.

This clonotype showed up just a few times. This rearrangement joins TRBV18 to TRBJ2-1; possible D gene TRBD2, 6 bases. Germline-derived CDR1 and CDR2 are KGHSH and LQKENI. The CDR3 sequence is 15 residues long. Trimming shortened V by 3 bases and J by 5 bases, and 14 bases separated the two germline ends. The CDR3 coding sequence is TGTGCCAGCTCACCCACGCCCGGGGGTGACAATGAGCAGTTCTTC. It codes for CASSPTPGGDNEQFF.

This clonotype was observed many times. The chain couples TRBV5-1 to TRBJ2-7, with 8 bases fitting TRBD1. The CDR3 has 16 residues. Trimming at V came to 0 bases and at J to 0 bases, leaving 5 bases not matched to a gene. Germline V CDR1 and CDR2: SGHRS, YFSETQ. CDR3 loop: CASSLGGTGRSYEQYF. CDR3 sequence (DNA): TGCGCCAGCAGCTTGGGGGGGACAGGTCGCTCCTACGAGCAGTACTTC.

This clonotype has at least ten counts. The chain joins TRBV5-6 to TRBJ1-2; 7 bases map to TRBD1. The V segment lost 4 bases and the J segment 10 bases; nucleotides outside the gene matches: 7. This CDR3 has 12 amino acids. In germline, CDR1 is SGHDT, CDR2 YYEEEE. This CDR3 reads CASSIWDSYYTF. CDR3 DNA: TGTGCCAGCAGCATTTGGGACAGCTACTACACCTTC.

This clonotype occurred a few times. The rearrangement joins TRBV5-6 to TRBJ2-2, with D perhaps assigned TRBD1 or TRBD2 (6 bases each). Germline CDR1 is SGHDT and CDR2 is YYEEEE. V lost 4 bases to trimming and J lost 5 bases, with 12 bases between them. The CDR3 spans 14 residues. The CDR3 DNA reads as TGTGCCAGCAGCAACGGGGGCCGTACCGGGGAGCTGTTTTTT. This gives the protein CASSNGGRTGELFF.

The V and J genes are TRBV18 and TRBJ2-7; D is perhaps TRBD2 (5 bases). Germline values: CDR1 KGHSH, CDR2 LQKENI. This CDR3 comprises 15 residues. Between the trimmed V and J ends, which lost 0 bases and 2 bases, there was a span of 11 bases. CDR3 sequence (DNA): TGTGCCAGCTCACCACCGCTCAGTAGCGCCTACGAGCAGTACTTC. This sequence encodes CASSPPLSSAYEQYF.

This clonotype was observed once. The CDR3 DNA reads TGTGCCAGCAGTTACCCCCAGACTAGCGGGATGGATGAGCAGTTCTTC. It translates to CASSYPQTSGMDEQFF. V is TRBV6-2 or TRBV6-3 and J is TRBJ2-1, with 11 bases identical to TRBD2. Looked up from germline, CDR1 is MNHEY and CDR2 is SVGEGT. Losses at the gene ends were 2 bases for V and 8 bases for J; bases not matched to a gene: 8. The CDR3 is 16 amino acids.

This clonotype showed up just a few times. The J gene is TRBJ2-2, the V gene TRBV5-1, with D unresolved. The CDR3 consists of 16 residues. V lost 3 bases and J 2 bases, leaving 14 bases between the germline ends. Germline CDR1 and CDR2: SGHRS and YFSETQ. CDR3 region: CASSSFFGGNTGELFF. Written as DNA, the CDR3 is TGCGCCAGCAGCTCGTTTTTTGGCGGAAACACCGGGGAGCTGTTTTTT.

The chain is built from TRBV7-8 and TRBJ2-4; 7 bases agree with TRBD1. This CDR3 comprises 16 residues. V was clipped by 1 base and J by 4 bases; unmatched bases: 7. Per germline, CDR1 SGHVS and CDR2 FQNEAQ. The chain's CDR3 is CASSLVRGHTKNIQYF. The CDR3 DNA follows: TGTGCCAGCAGCTTAGTTAGGGGGCATACGAAAAACATTCAGTACTTC.

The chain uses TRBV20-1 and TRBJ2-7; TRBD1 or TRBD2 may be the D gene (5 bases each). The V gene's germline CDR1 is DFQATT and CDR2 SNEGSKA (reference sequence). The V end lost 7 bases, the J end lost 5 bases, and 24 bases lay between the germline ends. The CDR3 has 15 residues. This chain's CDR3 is CSGGYGTRRFHEQYF. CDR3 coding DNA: TGCAGTGGTGGGTATGGGACCCGGCGTTTCCACGAGCAGTACTTC.

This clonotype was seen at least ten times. CDR3 bases: TGCAGTGCTACCCTGATGGTGACCTACGAGCAGTACTTC. Protein sequence: CSATLMVTYEQYF. The chain has TRBV20-1 and TRBJ2-7; D unclear. Trimming pared 4 bases from V and 2 bases from J, leaving 12 bases between. This CDR3 has 13 residues. Germline CDR1 reads DFQATT; CDR2 reads SNEGSKA (reference sequence).

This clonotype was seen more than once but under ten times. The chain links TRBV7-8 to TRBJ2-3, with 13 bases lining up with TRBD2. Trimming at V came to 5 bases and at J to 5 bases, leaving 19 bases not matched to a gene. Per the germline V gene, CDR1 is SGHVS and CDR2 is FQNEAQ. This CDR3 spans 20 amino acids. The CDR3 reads CASSHRLAGGPPEGLDTQYF. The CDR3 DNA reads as TGTGCCAGCAGCCACAGACTAGCGGGGGGCCCCCCCGAGGGACTAGATACGCAGTATTTT. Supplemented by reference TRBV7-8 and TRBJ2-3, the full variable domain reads GAGVSQSPRYKVAKRGQDVALRCDPISGHVSLFWYQQALGQGPEFLTYFQNEAQLDKSGLPSDRFFAERPEGSVSTLKIQRTQQEDSAVYLCASSHRLAGGPPEGLDTQYFGPGTRLTVL.

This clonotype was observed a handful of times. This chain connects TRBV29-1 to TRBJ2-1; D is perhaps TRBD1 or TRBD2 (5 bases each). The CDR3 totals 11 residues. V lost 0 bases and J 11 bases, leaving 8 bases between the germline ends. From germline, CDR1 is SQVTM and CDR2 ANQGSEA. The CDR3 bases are TGCAGCGTTGAAGAGCCGGGACAGCAGTTCTTC. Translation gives CSVEEPGQQFF.